These 24 T cell receptor beta chains came from one sample sequenced in a study of cytomegalovirus exposure and HLA in healthy donors. Only in-frame clones appear in the TCRdb table, and some are missing; sequencing was by immunoSEQ multiplex PCR. Seen here are 200,000 to 300,000 clones, less than 90% observed once, and the top ten hold more than 10%. The specimen was PBMCs. The receptor set was obtained from a man aged 18-30 years in good health and CMV-seropositive.

The rearrangement joins TRBV28 to TRBJ1-1, with 7 bases fitting TRBD1. Germline trimming cut 4 bases from V and 1 base from J; bases unmatched to any gene: 6. The CDR3 loop spans 15 amino acids. CDR1 and CDR2 from the germline V gene are MDHEN and SYDVKM. CDR3 amino acids: CASSSRGQKNTEAFF. CDR3 nucleotide sequence: TGTGCCAGCAGTTCCCGGGGACAGAAGAACACTGAAGCTTTCTTT. The whole variable domain, remainder taken from reference TRBV28 and TRBJ1-1, is DVKVTQSSRYLVKRTGEKVFLECVQDMDHENMFWYRQDPGLGLRLIYFSYDVKMKEKGDIPEGYSVSREKKERFSLILESASTNQTSMYLCASSSRGQKNTEAFFGQGTRLTVV.

The chain carries TRBV6-5 and TRBJ2-7; 13 bases map to TRBD2. This CDR3 comprises 14 residues. CDR1 is MNHEY and CDR2 is SVGAGI in the germline V gene. Trimming cost V 6 bases and J 6 bases; bases outside gene matches: 5. In nucleotides, the CDR3 is TGTGCCAGCAGCTGGACTAGCGGGAGAGGCGAGCAGTACTTC. Residues: CASSWTSGRGEQYF.

The V call is TRBV5-4, the J call TRBJ1-4; unclear D gene. From germline, CDR1 is SGHNT and CDR2 YYREEE (reference sequence). V dropped 2 bases and J dropped 5 bases, with 10 bases sitting between them. The CDR3 is made up of 14 amino acids. The chain's CDR3 is CASSFGLENEKLFF. CDR3 DNA sequence: TGTGCCAGCAGCTTCGGGTTGGAGAATGAAAAACTGTTTTTT. Filled out from reference TRBV5-4 and TRBJ1-4, the complete variable domain reads ETGVTQSPTHLIKTRGQQVTLRCSSQSGHNTVSWYQQALGQGPQFIFQYYREEENGRGNFPPRFSGLQFPNYSSELNVNALELDDSALYLCASSFGLENEKLFFGSGTQLSVL.

This clone ranks as medium-sized. The rearrangement joins TRBV16 to TRBJ1-1; D might be TRBD1 (6 bases). Between the trimmed V and J ends, which lost 0 bases and 7 bases, there was a span of 12 bases. The CDR3 length is 14 residues. Per the germline V gene, CDR1 is KGHSY and CDR2 is FQNENV. The CDR3: CASSQSLGAGEAFF. The CDR3 coding sequence is TGTGCCAGCAGCCAATCATTGGGGGCAGGTGAAGCTTTCTTT.

The rearrangement joins TRBV9 to TRBJ2-3; TRBD2 matches at 12 bases. J was trimmed by 3 bases and V by 2 bases; bases with no gene match: 1. This CDR3 region has 15 residues. Germline loops: CDR1 SGDLS, CDR2 YYNGEE. CDR3 DNA: TGTGCCAGCAGCGTGGGGACTAGCGGGACAGATACGCAGTATTTT. This codes for CASSVGTSGTDTQYF.

As regards this clone: The sample contains more than one DNA sequence encoding this CDR3. The chain couples TRBV7-9 to TRBJ2-7; D is possibly TRBD2 (6 bases). CDR1 SEHNR and CDR2 FQNEAQ come from the germline V gene (reference sequence). CDR3 size: 13 residues. The ends were cut back, 5 bases at V and 3 bases at J, with 11 bases in the middle. The CDR3 nucleotides read TGTGCCAGCAGCCCGGGACTCAACTACGAGCAGTACTTC. Translated, it gives CASSPGLNYEQYF.

The J gene is TRBJ1-4, the V gene TRBV19; D gene unclear. From germline, CDR1 is LNHDA and CDR2 SQIVND (reference sequence). The CDR3 runs 13 residues. Trimming removed 5 bases from V and 3 bases from J, with 7 bases in between. The CDR3 DNA reads as TGTGCCAGTAGTGGGAGGGCTAATGAAAAACTGTTTTTT. This codes for CASSGRANEKLFF. The entire variable domain, with the rest obtained from reference TRBV19 and TRBJ1-4, is as follows: DGGITQSPKYLFRKEGQNVTLSCEQNLNHDAMYWYRQDPGQGLRLIYYSQIVNDFQKGDIAEGYSVSREKKESFPLTVTSAQKNPTAFYLCASSGRANEKLFFGSGTQLSVL.

This sequence joins TRBV27 and TRBJ2-3; the match to TRBD1 covers 11 bases. This CDR3 region has 18 residues. CDR1 and CDR2 (germline): MNHEY, SMNVEV (reference sequence). The trim removed 0 bases at V and 2 bases at J, leaving 7 bases unmatched. CDR3 sequence: CASSLSGQGVIPTDTQYF. In nucleotides, the CDR3 is TGTGCCAGCAGTTTATCGGGACAGGGGGTAATACCCACAGATACGCAGTATTTT.

The chain joins TRBV27 to TRBJ1-3, with D hard to call. The germline V gene encodes CDR1 MNHEY and CDR2 SMNVEV (reference sequence). The CDR3 is 14 residues long. V was clipped by 5 bases and J by 4 bases, with 12 bases between them. The CDR3, as DNA: TGTGCCAGCAGTCCCCCTGCTGCCGGAAACACCATATATTTT. Encoded protein: CASSPPAAGNTIYF.

This chain links TRBV7-8 with TRBJ2-7; 8 bases align to TRBD2. The CDR3 covers 13 residues. V was pared by 6 bases and J by 0 bases, with 1 base of the junction left unmatched. Germline CDR1 and CDR2: SGHVS and FQNEAQ. In nucleotides, the CDR3 is TGTGCCAGCAGACTAGCGGCCTCCTACGAGCAGTACTTC. Translation gives CASRLAASYEQYF.

The chain links TRBV5-1 to TRBJ2-7, with TRBD2 identical over 12 bases. The trim removed 5 bases at V and 6 bases at J, leaving 12 bases unmatched. Germline V gene sequence: CDR1 SGHRS, CDR2 YFSETQ. This CDR3 has 16 residues. DNA of the CDR3: TGCGCCAGCAGGGAAACGAAGACTAGCGGGAGAGCCGAGCAGTACTTC. As protein: CASRETKTSGRAEQYF.

This chain connects TRBV19 to TRBJ1-3; 7 bases are shared with TRBD1. The CDR3 extends over 17 amino acids. Trimming removed 5 bases from V and 2 bases from J; junction bases left unmatched: 12. The V gene's germline CDR1 is LNHDA and CDR2 SQIVND (reference sequence). CDR3 DNA sequence: TGTGCCAGTAGTCTCTCAACACAGGGGATCGCTGGAAACACCATATATTTT. The encoded protein is CASSLSTQGIAGNTIYF.

V usage is TRBV5-1 and J usage is TRBJ2-7, with 8 bases lining up with TRBD2. The CDR3 consists of 15 residues. CDR1 is SGHRS, CDR2 YFSETQ, per germline. Trimming took 4 bases from V and 3 from J; bases not matched to a gene: 9. CDR3: CASSPSPGLDYEQYF. The CDR3, as DNA: TGCGCCAGCAGCCCAAGTCCGGGACTAGACTACGAGCAGTACTTC. Full variable domain (rest looked up from reference TRBV5-1 and TRBJ2-7): KAGVTQTPRYLIKTRGQQVTLSCSPISGHRSVSWYQQTPGQGLQFLFEYFSETQRNKGNFPGRFSGRQFSNSRSEMNVSTLELGDSALYLCASSPSPGLDYEQYFGPGTRLTVT.

This clone was recorded only once. V gene TRBV4-1 combines with J gene TRBJ2-7, with 8 bases identical to TRBD2. CDR3 length: 16 residues. Germline CDR1 reads MGHRA; CDR2 reads YSYEKL. The ends lost 1 base at V and 1 base at J; junction bases unmatched: 6. CDR3 protein: CASSQVQREKSYEQYF. The CDR3 DNA is TGCGCCAGCAGCCAAGTTCAGCGGGAGAAGTCCTACGAGCAGTACTTC.

This clone appeared a single time. V usage is TRBV6-4 and J usage is TRBJ2-2; 7 nucleotides align to TRBD1. The CDR3 has 16 residues. Trimming removed 6 bases from V and 0 bases from J; junction bases left unmatched: 7. Germline values: CDR1 MRHNA, CDR2 SNTAGT. In nucleotides, the CDR3 is TGTGCCAGCAGCTACCCGGGACAGTCGAACACCGGGGAGCTGTTTTTT. Its protein product is CASSYPGQSNTGELFF.

The chain uses TRBV5-4 and TRBJ1-4; TRBD1 agrees at 7 bases. The CDR3 sequence is 14 residues long. Trimming removed 6 bases from V and 5 bases from J; junction bases left unmatched: 7. Germline V gene lookup returns CDR1 SGHNT and CDR2 YYREEE (reference sequence). This chain's CDR3 is CASTSGQQNEKLFF. DNA for the CDR3: TGTGCCAGCACATCGGGACAGCAAAATGAAAAACTGTTTTTT.

This clone appeared a few times. This chain links TRBV7-2 with TRBJ2-3; 8 bases map to TRBD2. From germline, CDR1 is SGHTA and CDR2 FQGNSA. Germline trimming cut 6 bases from V and 2 bases from J; bases unmatched to any gene: 7. This CDR3 is built from 15 residues. DNA for the CDR3: TGTGCCAGCAGGGCCCCCGGGAGGGCCACAGATACGCAGTATTTT. It encodes CASRAPGRATDTQYF. The full variable domain, with the rest looked up from reference TRBV7-2 and TRBJ2-3, is GAGVSQSPSNKVTEKGKDVELRCDPISGHTALYWYRQSLGQGLEFLIYFQGNSAPDKSGLPSDRFSAERTGGSVSTLTIQRTQQEDSAVYLCASRAPGRATDTQYFGPGTRLTVL.

The J gene is TRBJ1-1, the V gene TRBV27, with TRBD1 matching over 8 bases. The germline gives CDR1 MNHEY, CDR2 SMNVEV (reference sequence). V was clipped by 5 bases and J by 1 base; unmatched bases: 6. CDR3 length: 15 residues. The CDR3 loop reads CASSAYRGANTEAFF. The CDR3 coding sequence is TGTGCCAGCAGTGCCTACAGGGGGGCGAACACTGAAGCTTTCTTT.

This chain uses TRBV7-7 with TRBJ2-5; a possible D gene is TRBD2 (5 bases). V was cut by 5 bases and J by 7 bases, with 26 bases left in between. The CDR3 has 17 residues. Germline V gene lookup returns CDR1 SSHAT and CDR2 FNYEAQ (reference sequence). The CDR3 protein is CASSPRYNEGGLVTQYF. CDR3 nucleotide sequence: TGTGCCAGCAGCCCCAGATACAACGAGGGCGGGCTAGTGACCCAGTACTTC. Full variable domain (remainder filled in from reference TRBV7-7 and TRBJ2-5): GAGVSQSPRYKVTKRGQDVTLRCDPISSHATLYWYQQALGQGPEFLTYFNYEAQPDKSGLPSDRFSAERPEGSISTLTIQRTEQRDSAMYRCASSPRYNEGGLVTQYFGPGTRLLVL.

The gene calls are TRBV7-9 and TRBJ2-3, with a weak D call TRBD1 (5 bases). This CDR3 has 12 residues. V gave up 5 bases and J gave up 6 bases, with 9 bases separating them. Germline lookup yields CDR1 SEHNR and CDR2 FQNEAQ (reference sequence). CDR3 DNA sequence: TGTGCCAGCAGCCCAGGGTCGGATACGCAGTATTTT. It is translated as CASSPGSDTQYF.

The J gene is TRBJ2-7, the V gene TRBV19; no reliable D call. The V gene's germline CDR1 is LNHDA and CDR2 SQIVND (reference sequence). The CDR3 sequence is 13 residues long. Trimming removed 8 bases from V and 0 bases from J, with 11 bases in between. The CDR3 nucleotides are TGTGCCAGTCCTGACTTACCCTCCTACGAGCAGTACTTC. Its protein product is CASPDLPSYEQYF.

The CDR3 protein is CASSLERRVTEAFF. DNA of the CDR3: TGTGCCAGCAGCTTAGAACGTAGGGTGACTGAAGCTTTCTTT. V gene TRBV11-1 combines with J gene TRBJ1-1; D unresolved. This CDR3 is 14 amino acids long. The germline V gene encodes CDR1 SGHAT and CDR2 FQDESV (reference sequence). Trimming pared 1 base from V and 5 bases from J, leaving 11 bases between.

This sequence joins TRBV5-8 and TRBJ2-7, with TRBD1 matching 7 bases. The CDR3 has 14 amino acids. Germline assignment: CDR1 SGHTS and CDR2 YDEGEE. With V trimmed by 1 base and J by 2 bases, 3 bases remained unmatched. CDR3 residues: CASSLTGQTYEQYF. For the CDR3, the DNA is TGTGCCAGCAGCTTGACGGGACAGACCTACGAGCAGTACTTC.

This chain uses TRBV5-1 with TRBJ2-7, with 7 bases aligning to TRBD1. Germline trimming cut 3 bases from V and 0 bases from J; bases unmatched to any gene: 0. CDR1 is SGHRS and CDR2 is YFSETQ in the germline V gene. The CDR3 spans 13 residues. CDR3 sequence: CASSWDSSYEQYF. CDR3 DNA sequence: TGCGCCAGCAGCTGGGACAGCTCCTACGAGCAGTACTTC.